These 22 T cell receptor beta chains were all obtained from the same sample, sequenced in a study of cytomegalovirus exposure and HLA in healthy donors. Primers included in the PCR were 60 Vbeta and 13 Jbeta primers. Using immunoSEQ multiplex PCR, the repertoire was profiled, and TCRdb retains in-frame clones only, with some absent. The table has about 150,000 clones, over 80% seen once. The sequenced sample was PBMCs. The receptors originated from a woman aged 18-29 years in good health and CMV-seronegative.

The CDR3, as DNA: TGTGCCAGCAGTATGGGGAGGGGGACTGAAGCTTTCTTT. It codes for CASSMGRGTEAFF. The chain carries TRBV27 and TRBJ1-1; the D gene is possibly TRBD1 (6 bases). Germline V gene sequence: CDR1 MNHEY, CDR2 SMNVEV (reference sequence). The CDR3 is 13 residues long. Trimming removed 5 bases at V and 5 bases at J, with 12 bases between.

The V and J genes are TRBV27 and TRBJ2-5, with TRBD2 identical over 13 bases. The CDR3 covers 16 residues. V dropped 1 base and J dropped 5; count of bases not matched to a gene: 4. Germline values: CDR1 MNHEY, CDR2 SMNVEV (reference sequence). CDR3 in DNA: TGTGCCAGCAGTTTATTGACTAGCGGGGGGCCCGAGACCCAGTACTTC. Translation gives CASSLLTSGGPETQYF.

DNA of the CDR3: TGTGCCAGCAGTGAATTTGGGCTGCCCACAGATACGCAGTATTTT. Amino acid sequence: CASSEFGLPTDTQYF. The gene calls are TRBV6-1 and TRBJ2-3; D gene unclear. Trimming cost V 2 bases and J 2 bases, with 11 bases left between them. Per the germline V gene, CDR1 is MNHNS and CDR2 is SASEGT. The CDR3 totals 15 residues.

The gene calls are TRBV19 and TRBJ1-2, with D possibly matching TRBD1 (6 bases). V was pared by 6 bases and J by 0 bases, with 11 bases between. The germline gives CDR1 LNHDA, CDR2 SQIVND (reference sequence). This CDR3 is built from 14 residues. The CDR3 loop reads CASSQTGSNYGYTF. The CDR3 coding sequence is TGTGCCAGTAGCCAGACAGGATCTAACTATGGCTACACCTTC.

This clone was seen once. This chain uses TRBV5-1 with TRBJ2-5; 9 nucleotides match TRBD1. The CDR3 totals 15 residues. Germline V gives CDR1 SGHRS, CDR2 YFSETQ. The junction had 5 bases not matched to a gene; V was cut back by 4 bases and J by 1 base. The CDR3 bases are TGCGCCAGCAGCCCGACAGGGGGACGCCAAGAGACCCAGTACTTC. It is translated as CASSPTGGRQETQYF.

This chain uses TRBV19 with TRBJ2-7; D perhaps matches TRBD1 (5 bases). Germline V gene lookup returns CDR1 LNHDA and CDR2 SQIVND (reference sequence). Deletions cut 5 bases from V and 1 base from J, with 12 bases between. The CDR3 covers 14 residues. Here the CDR3 DNA reads TGTGCCAGTAGTTTGACAGAGTATTCCTACGAGCAGTACTTC. Amino acid sequence: CASSLTEYSYEQYF.

The chain employs TRBV6-6 and TRBJ2-7; 7 nucleotides line up with TRBD1. Germline loops: CDR1 MNHNY, CDR2 SVGAGI (reference sequence). The junction had 3 bases not matched to a gene; V was cut back by 8 bases and J by 2 bases. This CDR3 is built from 12 residues. Written as DNA, the CDR3 is TGTGCCAGCTCGGGGACAGCCTACGAGCAGTACTTC. Encoded protein: CASSGTAYEQYF.

The V gene is TRBV5-6, the J gene TRBJ2-7, with a weak D call TRBD1 (5 bases). V dropped 2 bases and J dropped 0 bases, with 9 bases sitting between them. The CDR3 totals 14 residues. Germline CDR1 and CDR2: SGHDT and YYEEEE. As DNA, the CDR3 is TGTGCCAGCAGCTTTCGACAGAGCTCCTACGAGCAGTACTTC. Translating it yields CASSFRQSSYEQYF.

The chain carries TRBV27 and TRBJ1-6; possible D gene TRBD1, 6 bases. Germline lookup yields CDR1 MNHEY and CDR2 SMNVEV (reference sequence). Trimming pared 7 bases from V and 7 bases from J, leaving 17 bases between. The CDR3 loop spans 15 amino acids. Here the CDR3 reads CASTMGGAGNSPLHF. The CDR3 DNA sequence: TGTGCCAGCACTATGGGGGGGGCTGGAAATTCACCCCTCCACTTT.

The chain carries TRBV10-3 and TRBJ2-7; 8 nucleotides align to TRBD1. Germline CDR1 reads ENHRY; CDR2 reads SYGVKD. The CDR3 is made up of 15 amino acids. V lost 5 bases, J lost 0 bases, and 6 bases stayed unmatched. CDR3 sequence reads: CAISRRTGSSYEQYF. The CDR3 nucleotides are TGTGCCATCAGTCGGCGGACAGGGAGCTCCTACGAGCAGTACTTC.

This clone was observed a few times. The CDR3 bases are TGTGCCACCAGCATACGGACAGGGGGGAATGAGCAGTTCTTC. Translated: CATSIRTGGNEQFF. The chain joins TRBV15 to TRBJ2-1; 10 bases align to TRBD1. Looked up from germline, CDR1 is LNHNV and CDR2 is YYDKDF (reference sequence). This CDR3 region has 14 residues. V shed 4 bases and J 7 bases; nucleotides not matched to a gene: 4. Together with reference TRBV15 and TRBJ2-1, the CDR3 gives the full variable domain: DAMVIQNPRYQVTQFGKPVTLSCSQTLNHNVMYWYQQKSSQAPKLLFHYYDKDFNNEADTPDNFQSRRPNTSFCFLDIRSPGLGDTAMYLCATSIRTGGNEQFFGPGTRLTVL.

The gene calls are TRBV15 and TRBJ2-3; tentatively, D is TRBD2 (7 bases). The CDR3 runs 16 residues. V dropped 1 base and J dropped 1 base, with 12 bases sitting between them. Per the germline V gene, CDR1 is LNHNV and CDR2 is YYDKDF (reference sequence). CDR3 DNA sequence: TGTGCCACCAGCAGAGTGCGGGGGCTCGGCACAGATACGCAGTATTTT. This gives the protein CATSRVRGLGTDTQYF. The complete variable domain, with remaining parts taken from reference TRBV15 and TRBJ2-3, reads DAMVIQNPRYQVTQFGKPVTLSCSQTLNHNVMYWYQQKSSQAPKLLFHYYDKDFNNEADTPDNFQSRRPNTSFCFLDIRSPGLGDTAMYLCATSRVRGLGTDTQYFGPGTRLTVL.

The chain is built from TRBV7-9 and TRBJ1-1, with D uncertain. CDR3 length equals 14 residues. Looked up from germline, CDR1 is SEHNR and CDR2 is FQNEAQ (reference sequence). Trimming cost V 5 bases and J 5 bases, with 15 bases left between them. CDR3 sequence reads: CASSVTGLRTEAFF. CDR3 bases: TGTGCCAGCAGCGTTACGGGGTTACGTACTGAAGCTTTCTTT.

This CDR3 reads CASSLGPGGPGEETQYF. CDR3 coding DNA: TGTGCCAGCAGCTTAGGGCCGGGGGGGCCGGGGGAAGAGACCCAGTACTTC. This chain uses TRBV11-2 with TRBJ2-5; 8 nucleotides match TRBD2. This CDR3 spans 17 amino acids. Germline V gives CDR1 SGHAT, CDR2 FQNNGV. The V and J ends lost 1 base and 3 bases, in that order; junction bases with no gene match: 10. Filled out from reference TRBV11-2 and TRBJ2-5, the complete variable domain reads EAGVAQSPRYKIIEKRQSVAFWCNPISGHATLYWYQQILGQGPKLLIQFQNNGVVDDSQLPKDRFSAERLKGVDSTLKIQPAKLEDSAVYLCASSLGPGGPGEETQYFGPGTRLLVL.

The chain has TRBV29-1 and TRBJ1-2, with a tentative D call TRBD1 (5 bases). This CDR3 spans 12 amino acids. In germline, CDR1 is SQVTM, CDR2 ANQGSEA. Trimming shortened V by 5 bases and J by 14 bases, and 21 bases separated the two germline ends. As DNA, the CDR3 is TGCAGCGTTCGGAGGGGTCGCGAATTCGAGACCTTC. Encoded protein: CSVRRGREFETF.

V gene TRBV27 combines with J gene TRBJ2-2; tentatively, D is TRBD1 (5 bases). Trimming stripped 3 bases from V and 4 bases from J, with 9 bases between. This CDR3 is 14 amino acids long. Germline lookup yields CDR1 MNHEY and CDR2 SMNVEV (reference sequence). CDR3 DNA sequence: TGTGCCAGCAGTTTGTACAGGACCACCGGGGAGCTGTTTTTT. Residues: CASSLYRTTGELFF.

The CDR3 nucleotides are TGTGCCAGCAGCGGGGGGGCCTCGAAATTCAATGAGCAGTTCTTC. Translated: CASSGGASKFNEQFF. This chain joins TRBV4-2 and TRBJ2-1; D is perhaps TRBD2 (7 bases). The germline V and J ends were trimmed by 5 bases and 6 bases, with 17 bases remaining between them. CDR1 and CDR2 from the germline V gene are LGHNA and YNFKEQ. The CDR3 loop spans 15 amino acids.

This chain connects TRBV10-3 to TRBJ2-3, with D perhaps TRBD2 (5 bases). The V gene lost 7 bases and the J gene lost 1 base, with 9 bases spanning the gap. Germline-derived CDR1 and CDR2 are ENHRY and SYGVKD. This CDR3 comprises 13 residues. CDR3 amino acids: CAINNGGTDTQYF. The CDR3 region has the DNA TGTGCCATCAACAACGGGGGCACAGATACGCAGTATTTT.

The rearrangement uses TRBV6-5 and TRBJ2-7, with a possible D match to TRBD2 (5 bases). CDR3 size: 13 residues. Germline V gives CDR1 MNHEY, CDR2 SVGAGI. Trimming left V 4 bases short and J 6 bases short, with 13 bases between. The CDR3 is CASSSPGVSEQYF. The DNA for the CDR3 is TGTGCCAGCAGTTCGCCCGGGGTTAGCGAGCAGTACTTC.

Comments on this clone: The sample carries other DNA sequences with the same CDR3. The CDR3 loop is CASSLQGARTEAFF. Here the CDR3 DNA reads TGCGCCAGCAGCTTACAGGGGGCGCGAACTGAAGCTTTCTTT. The gene calls are TRBV5-1 and TRBJ1-1; 9 bases line up with TRBD1. Germline CDR1 and CDR2: SGHRS and YFSETQ. This CDR3 has 14 residues. V lost 2 bases and J lost 5; bases outside the gene matches: 4.

This chain joins TRBV5-6 and TRBJ1-1; TRBD1 matches at 7 bases. Looked up from germline, CDR1 is SGHDT and CDR2 is YYEEEE. V was clipped by 4 bases and J by 7 bases; unmatched bases: 13. This CDR3 is built from 15 residues. The DNA of the CDR3 is TGTGCCAGCAGCCTTCGACAGGGCCGAGTCAATGAAGCTTTCTTT. This translates into CASSLRQGRVNEAFF.

The J gene is TRBJ1-2, the V gene TRBV11-3, with TRBD1 matching 7 bases. Germline V lookup: CDR1 SGHNT, CDR2 YENEEA. This CDR3 contains 14 residues. The ends lost 5 bases at V and 7 bases at J; junction bases unmatched: 10. The CDR3 is CASSPWTGSSGYTF. CDR3 coding DNA: TGTGCCAGCAGCCCGTGGACAGGTAGCAGTGGCTACACCTTC.